The 22 T cell receptor beta chains given below trace back to one sample, sequenced in a study of cytomegalovirus exposure and HLA in healthy donors. Using immunoSEQ multiplex PCR, the repertoire was profiled, and TCRdb retains in-frame clones only, with some absent. Of fewer than 150,000 clones in the sample, 86% were seen once. The sequencing sample was made of PBMCs. The source is a young man in good health and CMV-seronegative.

This chain links TRBV7-8 with TRBJ2-4, with no clear D. The germline CDR1 and CDR2 sequences are SGHVS and FQNEAQ. The V end was cut by 6 bases, the J end by 1 base, with 4 bases between. The CDR3 runs 12 residues. This chain's CDR3 is CASSPAKNIQYF. CDR3 DNA: TGTGCCAGCAGTCCGGCCAAAAACATTCAGTACTTC.

This sequence joins TRBV25-1 and TRBJ2-2, with 9 bases identical to TRBD1. Germline V gene lookup returns CDR1 MGHDK and CDR2 SYGVNS. J gave up 6 bases and V 6 bases, and 8 bases lay outside the gene matches. CDR3 length: 15 amino acids. DNA for the CDR3: TGTGCCAGCAGAAAGGGACAGGGTGGTTCCGGGGAGCTGTTTTTT. Its translation is CASRKGQGGSGELFF.

The V and J genes are TRBV5-1 and TRBJ2-5; 11 bases line up with TRBD2. Trimming at V came to 7 bases and at J to 5 bases, leaving 19 bases not matched to a gene. Looked up from germline, CDR1 is SGHRS and CDR2 is YFSETQ. The CDR3 has 18 residues. The CDR3 nucleotides are TGCGCCAGCGGGCCTTCGGGAGCTAGCGGGGGGAGAGTGGAGACCCAGTACTTC. Translating it yields CASGPSGASGGRVETQYF.

This chain links TRBV5-1 with TRBJ1-2; weak D call: TRBD1 (6 bases). Germline lookup yields CDR1 SGHRS and CDR2 YFSETQ. This CDR3 is built from 14 residues. Between the trimmed V and J ends, which lost 7 bases and 8 bases, there was a span of 21 bases. The CDR3 sequence is CASQRDTGLGGYTF. The DNA for the CDR3 is TGCGCCAGCCAACGGGACACCGGTCTCGGCGGCTACACCTTC. The variable domain in full, completed from reference TRBV5-1 and TRBJ1-2, reads KAGVTQTPRYLIKTRGQQVTLSCSPISGHRSVSWYQQTPGQGLQFLFEYFSETQRNKGNFPGRFSGRQFSNSRSEMNVSTLELGDSALYLCASQRDTGLGGYTFGSGTRLTVV.

The chain has TRBV28 and TRBJ1-3; 7 bases agree with TRBD1. Trimming at V came to 10 bases and at J to 0 bases, leaving 6 bases not matched to a gene. Germline V gene sequence: CDR1 MDHEN, CDR2 SYDVKM. The CDR3 is 14 amino acids. CDR3 protein: CATARDSSGNTIYF. CDR3 DNA sequence: TGTGCCACCGCCCGGGACAGCTCTGGAAACACCATATATTTT.

The J gene is TRBJ1-5, the V gene TRBV2; TRBD1 is a possible D gene (6 bases). Germline loops: CDR1 SNHLY, CDR2 FYNNEI. Trimming removed 10 bases from V and 1 base from J, with 14 bases in between. The CDR3 extends over 14 amino acids. The CDR3 region is CAKGGASSNQPQHF. The CDR3 DNA reads as TGTGCCAAAGGGGGGGCGTCGAGCAATCAGCCCCAGCATTTT.

The chain employs TRBV19 and TRBJ1-1, with no clear D. The CDR3 length is 13 residues. Germline-derived CDR1 and CDR2 are LNHDA and SQIVND (reference sequence). V lost 8 bases and J lost 2, with 12 bases in between. The CDR3, as DNA: TGTGCCAGTTTCCGTCGGGGAAACACTGAAGCTTTCTTT. Its protein product is CASFRRGNTEAFF.

The rearrangement uses TRBV7-8 and TRBJ2-7; possible D gene TRBD1, 5 bases. Trimming left V 5 bases short and J 2 bases short, with 13 bases between. Per germline, CDR1 SGHVS and CDR2 FQNEAQ. The CDR3 sequence is 14 residues long. The CDR3 reads CASSLKGIPYEQYF. The CDR3 DNA reads as TGTGCCAGCAGCCTCAAGGGGATTCCCTACGAGCAGTACTTC.

The chain combines TRBV25-1 with TRBJ2-7; no definite D call. Trimming removed 1 base from V and 2 bases from J, with 9 bases in between. Germline V gene sequence: CDR1 MGHDK, CDR2 SYGVNS. The CDR3 is 14 amino acids. CDR3 sequence (DNA): TGTGCCAGCAGTGAATCCAGACTTCCCTACGAGCAGTACTTC. Translating gives CASSESRLPYEQYF.

This clone was seen more than once but under ten times. This rearrangement joins TRBV5-6 to TRBJ1-5; 7 bases are shared with TRBD1. Germline V gene lookup returns CDR1 SGHDT and CDR2 YYEEEE. The CDR3 consists of 15 residues. After removal of 4 bases from V and 6 bases from J, the junction contained 10 bases not matched to a gene. The CDR3: CASSLSEGGIQPQHF. CDR3 nucleotides: TGTGCCAGCAGCCTTAGTGAAGGGGGCATTCAGCCCCAGCATTTT.

This chain connects TRBV5-6 to TRBJ2-1, with 7 nucleotides matching TRBD1. The V gene end was trimmed by 3 bases and the J gene end by 5 bases; junction bases not matched to a gene: 8. Germline V gene data show CDR1 as SGHDT and CDR2 as YYEEEE. This CDR3 spans 15 amino acids. The CDR3 loop reads CASSSTGQGNNEQFF. The CDR3 DNA follows: TGTGCCAGCAGCTCGACAGGGCAGGGGAACAATGAGCAGTTCTTC.

The J gene is TRBJ2-7, the V gene TRBV28, with D perhaps matching TRBD2 (6 bases). Germline CDR1 is MDHEN and CDR2 is SYDVKM. V shed 5 bases and J shed 0 bases, with 17 bases lying between them. The CDR3 contains 16 residues. In DNA form, the CDR3 reads TGTGCCAGCAGTCTCCCGGGGAGGAACCCCTCCTACGAGCAGTACTTC. It translates to CASSLPGRNPSYEQYF. Full variable domain (rest looked up from reference TRBV28 and TRBJ2-7): DVKVTQSSRYLVKRTGEKVFLECVQDMDHENMFWYRQDPGLGLRLIYFSYDVKMKEKGDIPEGYSVSREKKERFSLILESASTNQTSMYLCASSLPGRNPSYEQYFGPGTRLTVT.

J is TRBJ1-1 and V is TRBV27; 8 bases agree with TRBD1. The germline gives CDR1 MNHEY, CDR2 SMNVEV (reference sequence). The CDR3 sequence is 13 residues long. The J segment lost 5 bases and the V segment lost 5 bases, leaving 4 bases of the junction unmatched. The CDR3 DNA reads as TGTGCCAGCAGTGACAGGGGCAGGACTGAAGCTTTCTTT. It translates to CASSDRGRTEAFF.

The rearrangement links TRBV5-4 to TRBJ1-2, with 7 bases aligning to TRBD1. Germline V gives CDR1 SGHNT, CDR2 YYREEE (reference sequence). This CDR3 region has 11 residues. V was pared by 4 bases and J by 12 bases, with 6 bases of the junction left unmatched. This CDR3 reads CASSGRQGHTF. DNA for the CDR3: TGTGCCAGCAGCGGCAGACAGGGACACACCTTC.

The rearrangement uses TRBV20-1 and TRBJ2-3; D is unclear. Trimming removed 6 bases from V and 8 bases from J, with 12 bases in between. Germline V gene data show CDR1 as DFQATT and CDR2 as SNEGSKA (reference sequence). CDR3 length: 11 amino acids. In DNA, the CDR3 is TGCAGTGCCTCCCATATGAGTACGCAGTATTTT. It yields the protein CSASHMSTQYF.

This chain links TRBV7-2 with TRBJ2-1, with D possibly being TRBD2 (6 bases). Germline V gene lookup returns CDR1 SGHTA and CDR2 FQGNSA. The length of the CDR3 is 16 residues. V lost 0 bases and J lost 9, with 18 bases in between. This CDR3 is CASSLARDPAFGEQFF. The CDR3 coding sequence is TGTGCCAGCAGCTTAGCGCGGGACCCCGCCTTTGGTGAGCAGTTCTTC.

Here the CDR3 reads CASSLAEGTLYF. The CDR3 bases are TGTGCCAGCAGCTTAGCGGAGGGGACTCTATATTTT. This sequence joins TRBV7-9 and TRBJ1-3; TRBD1 might be the D (5 bases). Germline CDR1 SEHNR, CDR2 FQNEAQ (reference sequence). V was clipped by 0 bases and J by 14 bases, with 11 bases between them. This CDR3 region has 12 residues.

The J gene is TRBJ2-2, the V gene TRBV5-1, with D maybe TRBD2 (6 bases). Germline lookup yields CDR1 SGHRS and CDR2 YFSETQ. The CDR3 consists of 14 residues. The V and J ends lost 5 bases and 4 bases respectively, with 12 bases between them. This chain's CDR3 is CASSSREVTGELFF. CDR3 in DNA: TGCGCCAGCAGTTCCAGGGAGGTCACCGGGGAGCTGTTTTTT.

This clone was recorded only once. This chain connects TRBV4-2 to TRBJ2-1; 9 positions match TRBD2. CDR1 is LGHNA and CDR2 is YNFKEQ in the germline V gene. This CDR3 is 18 amino acids long. V gave up 4 bases and J gave up 6 bases; unmatched junction bases: 16. CDR3: CASSRQNPSGTSFNEQFF. The CDR3 nucleotides read TGTGCCAGCAGCCGTCAGAACCCATCCGGGACTAGCTTCAATGAGCAGTTCTTC.

The genes are TRBV5-1 and TRBJ1-5; possible D gene TRBD1, 6 bases. Per the germline V gene, CDR1 is SGHRS and CDR2 is YFSETQ. V gave up 2 bases and J gave up 5 bases, with 8 bases separating them. This CDR3 spans 13 amino acids. CDR3 in DNA: TGCGCCAGCAGCTTTGAGGGGGATCAGCCCCAGCATTTT. It yields the protein CASSFEGDQPQHF.

The genes are TRBV7-9 and TRBJ1-1, with TRBD1 identical over 7 bases. The CDR3 extends over 15 amino acids. The germline V gene has CDR1 SEHNR and CDR2 FQNEAQ (reference sequence). The V segment lost 5 bases and the J segment 4 bases; nucleotides outside the gene matches: 10. This chain's CDR3 is CASSGAKGASTEAFF. Written as DNA, the CDR3 is TGTGCCAGCAGCGGAGCGAAGGGGGCTAGCACTGAAGCTTTCTTT. Filled out from reference TRBV7-9 and TRBJ1-1, the complete variable domain reads DTGVSQNPRHKITKRGQNVTFRCDPISEHNRLYWYRQTLGQGPEFLTYFQNEAQLEKSRLLSDRFSAERPKGSFSTLEIQRTEQGDSAMYLCASSGAKGASTEAFFGQGTRLTVV.

J is TRBJ2-6 and V is TRBV6-1, with D uncertain. The germline V gene has CDR1 MNHNS and CDR2 SASEGT. V was shortened by 7 bases and J by 0 bases, with 7 bases between the two germline ends. This CDR3 contains 14 residues. The CDR3 sequence is CASIKSSGANVLTF. CDR3 coding DNA: TGTGCCAGCATCAAGAGCTCTGGGGCCAACGTCCTGACTTTC.